This T cell receptor (beta chain) was sequenced for a study of breast tumors, draining lymph nodes, adjacent tissues. Whole-study results and caveats: Tumor repertoires ranked between lymph nodes and nontumor tissue in diversity, with V and J gene preferences. Most tumor T cells seemingly derive from lymph node, then expand in tumor. Luminal-like breast cancer showed significantly greater tumor-nontumor repertoire similarity than basal-like breast cancer did.

TCRdb reprocessed the multiplex PCR reads via MiXCR and lists one record per CDR3 protein. The sample has about 200,000 distinct CDR3 sequences; roughly 31% are singletons. The lymph nodes were axillary draining lymph nodes from breast cancer patients. This clonotype has at least ten counts. Its antigen is unknown. Germline trimming cut 0 bases from V and 4 bases from J; bases unmatched to any gene: 6. Germline CDR1 and CDR2: MGHRA and YSYEKL. This CDR3 has 17 amino acids. The sample taken for sequencing was axillary lymph node tissue. The receptor was derived from a female donor with breast cancer. Some clones in this sample may be carry-over from other donors' samples. This chain uses TRBV4-1 with TRBJ1-6; TRBD1 matches 7 bases. The CDR3 DNA sequence: TGCGCCAGCAGCCAAGACGCAGCGGGACAGTATAATTCACCCCTCCACTTT. Amino acids: CASSQDAAGQYNSPLHF.